This TCR beta chain emerged from a study of human T cells and chemical hapten exposure. About the study: The sensitizer, 2% DPC, was used on about 2 cm by about 2 cm of upper inner arm skin. Study-wide results and caveats: Versus controls, expanded TCRs had significantly more large CDR3 similarity clusters.

Concerning this clonotype itself: What it recognizes is unknown.

Germline-derived CDR1 and CDR2 are DFQATT and SNEGSKA (reference sequence). The CDR3 is 12 residues long. J was trimmed by 5 bases and V by 7 bases; bases with no gene match: 5. Unique molecular identifiers were attached to individual cDNA molecules within the library. TCRdb recomputed calls from the RACE reads with MiXCR, one row per CDR3 protein. The top ten clones hold more than 25% of a sample with some 41,000 distinct CDR3 sequences, over 3.5% of them seen once. As for time point: patch test 1, 2 weeks after DPC sensitization. Stated treatment: therapeutic diphenylcyclopropenone sensitization with weekly scalp DPC. Total RNA was isolated from whole blood that had not been fractionated. Every patch test was put on after a blood sample was taken.

The material was whole blood, obtained in connection with sensitization to the hapten diphenylcyclopropenone (DPC). The clonotype was recovered from a man aged 45 to 65 with alopecia areata. Some clones in this sample may be carry-over from other donors' samples. The V call is TRBV20-1, the J call TRBJ2-7, with 10 bases that match TRBD2. The CDR3 nucleotides are TGCAGTGTGTCTAGCGGGAGTAACGAGCAGTACTTC. Its translation: CSVSSGSNEQYF.